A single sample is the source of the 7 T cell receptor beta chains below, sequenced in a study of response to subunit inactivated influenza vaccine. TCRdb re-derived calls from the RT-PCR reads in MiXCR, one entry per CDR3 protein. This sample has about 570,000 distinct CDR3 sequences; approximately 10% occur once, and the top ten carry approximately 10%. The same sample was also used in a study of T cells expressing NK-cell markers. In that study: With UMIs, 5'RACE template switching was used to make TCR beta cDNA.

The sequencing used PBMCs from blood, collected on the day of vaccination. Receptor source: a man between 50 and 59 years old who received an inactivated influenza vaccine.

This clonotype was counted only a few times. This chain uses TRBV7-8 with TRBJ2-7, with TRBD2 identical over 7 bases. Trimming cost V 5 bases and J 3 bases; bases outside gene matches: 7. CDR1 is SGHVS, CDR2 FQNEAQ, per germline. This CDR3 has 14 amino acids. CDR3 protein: CASSLGPSGYEQYF. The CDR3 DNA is TGTGCCAGCAGCCTGGGTCCTAGCGGCTACGAGCAGTACTTC. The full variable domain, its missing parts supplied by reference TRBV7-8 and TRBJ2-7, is GAGVSQSPRYKVAKRGQDVALRCDPISGHVSLFWYQQALGQGPEFLTYFQNEAQLDKSGLPSDRFFAERPEGSVSTLKIQRTQQEDSAVYLCASSLGPSGYEQYFGPGTRLTVT.

The CDR3 sequence: CASSQVPGGRVTQKAQYF. CDR3 bases: TGCGCCAGCAGCCAAGTCCCTGGCGGGAGGGTTACCCAAAAGGCCCAGTACTTC. The rearrangement uses TRBV4-3 and TRBJ2-5; 9 nucleotides match TRBD2. The V and J ends lost 1 base and 9 bases, in that order; junction bases with no gene match: 18. CDR1 and CDR2 from the germline V gene are LGHNA and YSLEER. The CDR3 covers 18 residues.

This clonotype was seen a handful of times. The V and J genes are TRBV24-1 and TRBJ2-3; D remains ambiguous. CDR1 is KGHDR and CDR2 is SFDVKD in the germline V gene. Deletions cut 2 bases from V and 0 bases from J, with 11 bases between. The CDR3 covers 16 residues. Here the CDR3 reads CATSDSPPISTDTQYF. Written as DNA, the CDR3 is TGTGCCACCAGTGATTCTCCACCGATTAGCACAGATACGCAGTATTTT.

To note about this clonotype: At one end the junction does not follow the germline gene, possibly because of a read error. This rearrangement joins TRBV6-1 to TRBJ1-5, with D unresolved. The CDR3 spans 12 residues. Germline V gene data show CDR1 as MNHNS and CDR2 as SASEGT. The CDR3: CDSSLINQPQHF. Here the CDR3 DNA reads TGTGACAGCAGCCTAATCAATCAGCCCCAGCATTTT.

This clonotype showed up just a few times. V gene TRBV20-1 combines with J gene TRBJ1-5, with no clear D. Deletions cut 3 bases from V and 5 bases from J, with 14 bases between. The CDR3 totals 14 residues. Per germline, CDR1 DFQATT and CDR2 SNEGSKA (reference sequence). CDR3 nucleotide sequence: TGCAGTGCTAGGACCACAAAGTCCTATCAGCCCCAGCATTTT. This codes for CSARTTKSYQPQHF.

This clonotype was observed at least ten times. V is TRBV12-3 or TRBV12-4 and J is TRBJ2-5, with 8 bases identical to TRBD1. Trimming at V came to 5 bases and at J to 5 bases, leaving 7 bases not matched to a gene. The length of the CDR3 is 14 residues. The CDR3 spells CASSPDRGRETQYF. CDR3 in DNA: TGTGCCAGCAGTCCCGACAGGGGAAGGGAGACCCAGTACTTC.

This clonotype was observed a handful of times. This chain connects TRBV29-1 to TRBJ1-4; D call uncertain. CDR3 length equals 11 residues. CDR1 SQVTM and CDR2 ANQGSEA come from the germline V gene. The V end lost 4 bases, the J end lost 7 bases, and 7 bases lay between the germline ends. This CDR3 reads CSVGDFEKLFF. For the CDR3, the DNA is TGCAGCGTTGGAGATTTTGAAAAACTGTTTTTT.